This T cell receptor (beta chain) is from a study of neurological immune-mediated disorders. Whole-study findings and limits: Across subjects, no CDR3 amino acid sequence appeared in expanded clones of more than one subject, a finding that suggested private repertoires in all groups.

TCRdb called the 5' RACE reads again in MiXCR, with one record for every CDR3 protein. The sample holds over 45,000 distinct CDR3 sequences, 3% to 4% seen once. This clonotype came up many times. Its antigen is as yet unknown. The CDR3 spans 13 residues. J lost 6 bases, V lost 9 bases, and 5 bases had no gene match. The germline V gene has CDR1 LGHNT and CDR2 FRNRAP. This TCR came from a man aged 35 to 55 with multiple sclerosis. The sample was PBMCs. This chain connects TRBV12-5 to TRBJ2-1, with 10 nucleotides matching TRBD1. CDR3 DNA sequence: TGTGCTAGACGGGACAGGGGATTCAATGAGCAGTTCTTC. It is translated as CARRDRGFNEQFF.